The sequence of this TCR beta chain was determined in a study of blood T cell repertoires in COVID-19 (dated by TCRdb to about 2020). At the level of the whole study: The collaborator samples originated in the United States, Italy and Spain and spanned the acute and convalescent phases of COVID-19. The prospective study material was composed of cDNA or gDNA derived from T cells, B-cell-depleted T cells, or PBMCs. Deeply sampled blood TCRbeta repertoires from subjects exposed to, actively infected with, or recovered from COVID-19 were included in the dataset. The repertoires were released in a freely available public database meant as a resource for research on the immune response to SARS-CoV-2. The samples were drawn from two sources: the first 160 participants of the ongoing ImmuneRACE study, and 1,254 subjects contributed by 6 global collaborators. Sample metadata almost always included a de-identified subject ID, COVID-19 status, age in years and sex. Where available, HLA class I and class II types were obtained from metadata supplied by the sample provider rather than from assay-based typing.

TCRbeta CDR3 regions were amplified from genomic DNA by means of the immunoSEQ Assay, a bias-controlled multiplex PCR. Turning to the authors' computational methods: The number of nucleated cells in each sample was estimated by amplification of reference gene primers within the assay. Sequence reads were collapsed and filtered to measure the absolute abundance of every unique TCRbeta CDR3 rearrangement. For each sample, productive Simpson clonality was calculated as the square root of Simpson's diversity index across productive rearrangements. The table comes from immuneACCESS by way of TCRdb, which keeps in-frame sequences with V and J called. Part of the clones is missing from these tables; in studies checked, under half for an unresolved V gene and the rest for unknown reasons. For V, J and clone size, that table is used; D and trimming come from the DNA. The sample contains approximately 280,000 clones, less than 85% of them found a single time. Of the sample, around 2.3% falls within the top ten clones.

The research as a whole found: The quantity of clinical and demographic metadata differed by source and by participant and was supplied without curation.

The germline V gene specifies LGHNA as CDR1 and YNFKEQ as CDR2. Here V drops 1 base and J drops 4 bases, and the junction holds 4 bases not matched to any gene. Its CDR3 holds 15 amino acids, cysteine through phenylalanine. Only the CDR3 DNA is retained, 45 bases long and in frame from the first base. As regards this clone: The specificity of this receptor is unknown. Qualities for individual bases were not recorded, and no much larger clone is one base off.

Enrolling through a virtual design, the prospective study's participants ranged in age from roughly 18 to 100 years and lived across roughly 23 United States geographic areas. To assign participants to cohorts, the prospective study relied on clinical history that participants themselves reported in a screening survey and a study questionnaire. Recovered participants in ImmuneRACE Cohort 3 were defined by two consecutive negative NP/OP PCR tests, clearance by a healthcare professional, or resolution of symptoms. Each participant in the prospective study had whole blood, serum and a nasopharyngeal or oropharyngeal swab collected by mobile phlebotomists. Over a roughly 2-month period, participants in the prospective study had the option of providing additional blood draws and questionnaires. Before DNA extraction, blood samples from the prospective study were shipped at room temperature or frozen.

This TCR came from a woman between 45 and 65 years old who had recovered from COVID-19. Sequencing was done on a sample of PBMCs or T cells enriched from blood (not recorded which). The chain couples TRBV4-2 to TRBJ2-1, and 7 junctional nucleotides match TRBD2. The CDR3 corresponds to CASSQAGGRYNEQFF. The DNA is TGTGCCAGCAGCCAAGCGGGAGGAAGGTACAATGAGCAGTTCTTC.